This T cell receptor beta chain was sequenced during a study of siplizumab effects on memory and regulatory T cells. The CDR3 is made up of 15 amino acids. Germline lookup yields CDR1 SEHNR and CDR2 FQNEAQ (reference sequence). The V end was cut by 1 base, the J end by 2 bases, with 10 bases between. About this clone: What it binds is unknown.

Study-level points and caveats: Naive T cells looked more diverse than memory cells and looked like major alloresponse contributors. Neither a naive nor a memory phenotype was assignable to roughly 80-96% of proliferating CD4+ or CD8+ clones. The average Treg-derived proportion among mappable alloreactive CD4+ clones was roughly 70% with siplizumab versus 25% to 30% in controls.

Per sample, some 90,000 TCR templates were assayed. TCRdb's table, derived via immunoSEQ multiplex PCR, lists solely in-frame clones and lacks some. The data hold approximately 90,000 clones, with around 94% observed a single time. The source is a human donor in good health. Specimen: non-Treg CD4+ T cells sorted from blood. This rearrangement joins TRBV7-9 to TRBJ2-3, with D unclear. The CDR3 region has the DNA TGTGCCAGCAGCTTAGTACTAACGGACACAGATACGCAGTATTTT. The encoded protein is CASSLVLTDTDTQYF.